Reported below is one T cell receptor beta chain. Its antigen is currently unknown. PCR amplification relied on 60 Vbeta primers (plus 13 Jbeta primers). Sequencing was performed with immunoSEQ multiplex PCR; in TCRdb, only in-frame clones are kept and a portion is missing. The sample holds fewer than 150,000 clones, 78% seen once. The data originate from a study of cytomegalovirus exposure and HLA in healthy donors. Turning to the study itself: Falling in the Caucasian-associated ancestry cluster were approximately 84% of 350 to 400 genotyped donors. General study findings and limits: After further analysis at a later stage, roughly 16,000 TCR beta sequences were associated with HLA alleles at 0.05 false discovery rate. CMV antigen specificity of a few CMV-associated chains was confirmed in vitro. Fewer N-insertions than the roughly 630-donor mean were reportedly shown by an Asian-associated ancestry cluster in a later analysis.

Germline V gene sequence: CDR1 LNHDA, CDR2 SQIVND (reference sequence). V shed 4 bases and J shed 4 bases, with 10 bases lying between them. This CDR3 contains 13 residues. The sample taken for sequencing was PBMCs. The clonotype comes from a male donor in good health and CMV-seronegative. The chain couples TRBV19 to TRBJ2-5; weak D call: TRBD1 (5 bases). The CDR3 reads CASSTMDTETQYF. The CDR3 bases are TGTGCCAGTAGTACGATGGACACAGAGACCCAGTACTTC.